This T cell receptor beta chain is drawn from a study of blood T cell repertoires in COVID-19. In the study overall: In each case, the material was cDNA or gDNA derived from T cells, B-cell-depleted T cells, or PBMCs.

The method was immunoSEQ multiplex PCR; TCRdb's version includes in-frame clones alone and lacks a portion of them. The table lists roughly 250,000 clones, around 88% of them singletons. Each participant's cohort was designated according to participant-reported clinical history. This clone turned up a few times. The same CDR3 can be traced to other DNA sequences in this sample. This CDR3 is built from 12 residues. Trimming removed 6 bases at V and 5 bases at J, with 7 bases between. The source is a woman aged 40-49 years with acute COVID-19. Sequencing was carried out using PBMCs or T cells enriched from blood (not recorded which). The chain carries TRBV12-3 or TRBV12-4 and TRBJ2-2, with D unclear. The DNA for the CDR3 is TGTGCCAGCAGCTACAGTACCGGGGAGCTGTTTTTT. It codes for CASSYSTGELFF.